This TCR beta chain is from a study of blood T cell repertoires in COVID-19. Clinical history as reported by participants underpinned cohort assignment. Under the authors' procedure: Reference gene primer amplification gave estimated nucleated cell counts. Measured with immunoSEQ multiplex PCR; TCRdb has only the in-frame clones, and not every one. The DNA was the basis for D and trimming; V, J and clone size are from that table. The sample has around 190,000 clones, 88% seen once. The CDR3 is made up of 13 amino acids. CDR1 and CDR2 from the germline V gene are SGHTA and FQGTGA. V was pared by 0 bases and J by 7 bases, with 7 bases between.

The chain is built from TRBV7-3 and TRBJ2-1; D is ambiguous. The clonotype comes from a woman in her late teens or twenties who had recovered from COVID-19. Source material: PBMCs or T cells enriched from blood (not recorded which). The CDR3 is CASSLTQINEQFF. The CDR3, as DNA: TGTGCCAGCAGCTTAACACAGATTAATGAGCAGTTCTTC.